The rows below give T cell receptor beta chains drawn from one sample of a study of radiation and T cells in renal cell carcinoma. Libraries were prepared by immunoSEQ multiplex PCR; TCRdb keeps only in-frame clonotypes and omits some of them. This sample has approximately 10,000 clones; 63% occur once, and the top ten carry 16%. Source: tumor tissue, taken from a patient whose treatment included radiotherapy and nephrectomy. The source is a woman in her 50s with renal cell carcinoma. The CDR3 runs from the conserved cysteine through the conserved F or W. A D gene is named only where the DNA matches it firmly. Expanded clones are given a class, and other clones once, few, many or no size at all.

abundance	j_gene	v_gene	d_gene	CDR3nt	CDR3aa
few	TRBJ1-5	TRBV5-5	-	TGTGCCAGCAGCCAGGGACGGACGAATCAGCCCCAGCATTTT	CASSQGRTNQPQHF
-	TRBJ2-5	TRBV12-5	TRBD2	TGTGCTAGTGGTCTAGCGGAAGAGACCCAGTACTTC	CASGLAEETQYF
-	TRBJ1-1	TRBV10-3	-	TGTGCCATCAGTGTCCAGGGGAAGCAAGCTTTCTTT	CAISVQGKQAFF
once	TRBJ2-6	TRBV19	-	TGTGCCAGTAGTATCGGGTTCTCTGGGGCCAACGTCCTGACTTTC	CASSIGFSGANVLTF
few	TRBJ1-4	TRBV19	TRBD1	TGTGCCAGTACCCTGATTCGGACAGGGGGCGGCGAAAAACTGTTTTTT	CASTLIRTGGGEKLFF
-	TRBJ1-5	TRBV10-3	TRBD1	TGTGCCATCACCAGAGACAGGGGGCAGCCCCAGCATTTT	CAITRDRGQPQHF
-	TRBJ2-3	TRBV15	-	TGTGCCACCAGTGAGGGCACAGATACGCAGTATTTT	CATSEGTDTQYF
-	TRBJ2-5	TRBV6-5	-	TGTGCCAGCAGTGTCCGGACGGTAGAGACCCAGTACTTC	CASSVRTVETQYF
-	TRBJ2-1	TRBV5-6	-	TGTGCCAGCAGCTTTATTGGTGAGCAGTTCTTC	CASSFIGEQFF
once	TRBJ2-7	TRBV7-2	TRBD2	TGTGCCAGCAGCGGCGGGAGTGTCCCCCCCTACGAGCAGTACTTC	CASSGGSVPPYEQYF
-	TRBJ1-1	TRBV4-1	-	TGCGCCAGCAGCCAAGAGTCCGACGGGCAAAACACTGAAGCTTTCTTT	CASSQESDGQNTEAFF
-	TRBJ2-1	TRBV25-1	-	TGTGCCAGCAGTGAATATAAACGTCCCAATGAGCAGTTCTTC	CASSEYKRPNEQFF
-	TRBJ2-7	TRBV14	-	TGTGCCAGCAGCCGACTACCCCGAGACGACCCCTACGAGCAGTACTTC	CASSRLPRDDPYEQYF
-	TRBJ2-2	TRBV25-1	-	TGTGCCAGCAGCGAAGTGATACGAACCGGGGAGCTGTTTTTT	CASSEVIRTGELFF
-	TRBJ2-3	TRBV5-1	TRBD2	TGCGCCAGCAGCTTGTCTACTAGCGGCACAGATACGCAGTATTTT	CASSLSTSGTDTQYF
few	TRBJ2-7	TRBV4-3	-	TGCGCCAGCAGCCGCGGCGGGGTAACTCAAGAGCAGTACTTC	CASSRGGVTQEQYF
-	TRBJ1-6	TRBV4-3	-	TGCGCCAGCAGCCAAGATCTCGGGGTCTATTCACCCCTCCACTTT	CASSQDLGVYSPLHF
-	TRBJ2-1	TRBV2	-	TGTGCCAGCAAGCGGCGTAGCTCCTACAATGAGCAGTTCTTC	CASKRRSSYNEQFF
-	TRBJ2-7	TRBV19	TRBD2	TGTGCCAGTAGTATAGGCGGGAGGGGCCTCTACGAGCAGTACTTC	CASSIGGRGLYEQYF
-	TRBJ2-5	TRBV19	-	TGTGCCAGTAGTATAGATCTAAAGACTGTGTACTTC	CASSIDLKTVYF
few	TRBJ1-5	TRBV7-2	-	TGTGCCAGCAGCCAAGGACAAGCCGAACAGCCCCAGCATTTT	CASSQGQAEQPQHF
few	TRBJ1-1	TRBV5-5	TRBD1	TGTGCCAGCAGCTTGGCCGTACACCGGACAGGGGTGAACACTGAAGCTTTCTTT	CASSLAVHRTGVNTEAFF
-	TRBJ2-5	TRBV11-2	-	TGTGCCAGCAGCTTAGGGTCAGGGGGGGAGACCCAGTACTTC	CASSLGSGGETQYF
-	TRBJ2-7	TRBV6-4	TRBD1	TGTGCCAGCAGTTACTGGCGGACAGGGAGCTACGAGCAGTACTTC	CASSYWRTGSYEQYF
-	TRBJ2-2	TRBV11-3	-	TGTGCCAGCAGCTTGGCCCCTGACAAAAAGCTGTTTTTT	CASSLAPDKKLFF
-	TRBJ1-4	TRBV29-1	-	TGCAGCGTTGGGAACAGGGTTATGGGTACTGAAAAACTGTTTTTT	CSVGNRVMGTEKLFF
-	TRBJ2-1	TRBV9	TRBD2	TGTGCCAGCAGCGCTAGCGGGAGAACCTACAATGAGCAGTTCTTC	CASSASGRTYNEQFF
-	TRBJ1-1	TRBV7-9	-	TGTGCCAGCAGCTTAGCGAGGGGGAGCGGCACTGAAGCTTTCTTT	CASSLARGSGTEAFF